These 23 T cell receptor beta chains were all obtained from the same sample, sequenced in a study of T cell responses to AZD1222 COVID-19 vaccine. Here immunoSEQ multiplex PCR was the method, and the copy in TCRdb shows in-frame clones only, minus some. In the table there are 120,000 to 150,000 clones, around 83% of which are singletons. Sequences were derived from peripheral blood, sampled 28 days after the second AZD1222 dose. These receptors all come from an adult who received the AZD1222 COVID-19 vaccine.

The chain carries TRBV11-2 and TRBJ1-2; D is possibly TRBD1 (5 bases). The CDR3 runs to 14 residues. V lost 4 bases, J lost 8 bases, and 17 bases lay in between. Germline V CDR1 and CDR2: SGHAT, FQNNGV. DNA for the CDR3: TGTGCCAGCAGCTCTGGACAAGCTCCGGGAGGCTACACCTTC. Translation: CASSSGQAPGGYTF.

J is TRBJ1-1 and V is TRBV7-9, with TRBD1 as a possible D gene (5 bases). CDR1 and CDR2 from the germline V gene are SEHNR and FQNEAQ (reference sequence). This CDR3 is built from 14 residues. V lost 5 bases, J lost 5 bases, and 15 bases lay in between. The CDR3 region has the DNA TGTGCCAGCAGCCCCCGTGGGGGGAGTACTGAAGCTTTCTTT. This encodes CASSPRGGSTEAFF.

The V gene is TRBV19, the J gene TRBJ2-1, with TRBD2 identical over 9 bases. CDR3 size: 14 residues. The V gene's germline CDR1 is LNHDA and CDR2 SQIVND (reference sequence). V lost 5 bases, J lost 7 bases, and 6 bases stayed unmatched. The DNA for the CDR3 is TGTGCCAGTAGTTTATCTAGCGGGAAGAATGAGCAGTTCTTC. This encodes CASSLSSGKNEQFF.

On this clone itself: The same CDR3 is also encoded by other DNA sequences in this sample. V is TRBV27 and J is TRBJ2-5; 7 bases are a match to TRBD2. The V gene end was trimmed by 8 bases and the J gene end by 5 bases; junction bases not matched to a gene: 8. This CDR3 is built from 13 residues. In germline, CDR1 is MNHEY, CDR2 SMNVEV (reference sequence). The CDR3 protein is CASSLGRLETQYF. The CDR3 region has the DNA TGTGCCAGCTCACTCGGGAGGCTGGAGACCCAGTACTTC.

The CDR3 spells CATSRDPTGRGGYEQYF. In DNA, the CDR3 is TGTGCCACCAGCAGAGACCCTACGGGCAGGGGAGGTTACGAGCAGTACTTC. V and J are TRBV15 and TRBJ2-7, with D tentatively TRBD1 or TRBD2 (6 bases each). V dropped 0 bases and J dropped 4 bases, with 19 bases sitting between them. Germline V gene sequence: CDR1 LNHNV, CDR2 YYDKDF (reference sequence). The CDR3 runs to 17 residues.

The gene calls are TRBV11-2 and TRBJ2-1; D unclear. V gave up 2 bases and J gave up 9 bases, with 14 bases separating them. The germline V gene has CDR1 SGHAT and CDR2 FQNNGV. The CDR3 sequence is 14 residues long. The DNA of the CDR3 is TGTGCCAGCAGCTTACTCTCGGGTGCGTTTGAGCAGTTCTTC. Translated, it gives CASSLLSGAFEQFF.

As for this clone: One end of the junction fails to match germline, which may point to a read error. The chain joins TRBV19 to TRBJ2-7, with TRBD1 matching over 10 bases. CDR1 and CDR2 from the germline V gene are LNHDA and SQIVND (reference sequence). This CDR3 is 14 amino acids long. CDR3 DNA sequence: TGTGCCAGTACCCGGACAGGGGGATCCTCCGAGCAGTACTTC. Protein sequence: CASTRTGGSSEQYF.

This chain uses TRBV10-3 with TRBJ2-7; the D is unclear. Germline assignment: CDR1 ENHRY and CDR2 SYGVKD. Trimming stripped 6 bases from V and 7 bases from J, with 10 bases between. The CDR3 runs 11 residues. The CDR3 sequence is CAISDTEEQYF. The CDR3 region has the DNA TGTGCCATCAGCGACACAGAAGAGCAGTACTTC.

V is TRBV27 and J is TRBJ2-3; D call uncertain. Germline V lookup: CDR1 MNHEY, CDR2 SMNVEV (reference sequence). The CDR3 runs to 14 residues. The germline V and J ends were trimmed by 3 bases and 7 bases, with 14 bases remaining between them. The CDR3, as DNA: TGTGCCAGCAGTTTTGGGTCAGCAGGAAATACGCAGTATTTT. Translation: CASSFGSAGNTQYF.

This clone is a singleton in its sample. The gene calls are TRBV3-1 (or the pseudogene TRBV3-2) and TRBJ2-3; 11 nucleotides match TRBD2. The V gene end was trimmed by 3 bases and the J gene end by 2 bases; junction bases not matched to a gene: 7. Germline V gene data show CDR1 as LGHDT and CDR2 as YNNKEL (reference sequence). This CDR3 spans 17 amino acids. CDR3 DNA sequence: TGTGCCAGCAGCCAGGGAGTAGCGGGAGGGGTCACAGATACGCAGTATTTT. Its protein is CASSQGVAGGVTDTQYF.

This clone was picked up a small number of times. The chain couples TRBV9 to TRBJ2-7, with unresolved D. This CDR3 region has 16 residues. CDR1 is SGDLS and CDR2 is YYNGEE in the germline V gene. V lost 0 bases and J lost 0, with 13 bases in between. CDR3 sequence: CASSVEGSGVSYEQYF. DNA for the CDR3: TGTGCCAGCAGCGTAGAGGGCAGTGGAGTCTCCTACGAGCAGTACTTC.

The chain combines TRBV7-9 with TRBJ2-1; 10 nucleotides line up with TRBD2. The CDR3 covers 16 residues. CDR1 and CDR2 (germline): SEHNR, FQNEAQ (reference sequence). Trimming took 1 base from V and 7 from J; bases not matched to a gene: 7. The CDR3 DNA follows: TGTGCCAGCAGCTTAGTACCTAGCGGGAGTTGGAATGAGCAGTTCTTC. Encoded protein: CASSLVPSGSWNEQFF. The full variable domain, rest sourced from reference TRBV7-9 and TRBJ2-1, is DTGVSQNPRHKITKRGQNVTFRCDPISEHNRLYWYRQTLGQGPEFLTYFQNEAQLEKSRLLSDRFSAERPKGSFSTLEIQRTEQGDSAMYLCASSLVPSGSWNEQFFGPGTRLTVL.

V usage is TRBV2 and J usage is TRBJ1-2; D unresolved. Germline CDR1 is SNHLY and CDR2 is FYNNEI. This CDR3 spans 14 amino acids. Deletions cut 4 bases from V and 3 bases from J, with 12 bases between. This CDR3 reads CASSGWASDYGYTF. The CDR3 coding sequence is TGTGCCAGCAGTGGGTGGGCGTCGGACTATGGCTACACCTTC. Looking up the rest from reference TRBV2 and TRBJ1-2 gives the full variable domain: EPEVTQTPSHQVTQMGQEVILRCVPISNHLYFYWYRQILGQKVEFLVSFYNNEISEKSEIFDDQFSVERPDGSNFTLKIRSTKLEDSAMYFCASSGWASDYGYTFGSGTRLTVV.

The rearrangement uses TRBV3-1 (or the pseudogene TRBV3-2) and TRBJ1-2; D remains ambiguous. Trimming took 1 base from V and 2 from J, leaving 11 bases between them. The CDR3 has 15 amino acids. Germline loops: CDR1 LGHDT, CDR2 YNNKEL (reference sequence). Here the CDR3 reads CASSQGIALNYGYTF. The CDR3 nucleotides read TGTGCCAGCAGCCAAGGTATAGCTTTAAACTATGGCTACACCTTC.

This clone showed up just once. This chain joins TRBV7-9 and TRBJ1-2; 7 bases are a match to TRBD1. V gave up 5 bases and J gave up 4 bases; unmatched junction bases: 1. Looked up from germline, CDR1 is SEHNR and CDR2 is FQNEAQ (reference sequence). The CDR3 covers 12 residues. The CDR3 here is CASSGDSYGYTF. The CDR3 DNA sequence: TGTGCCAGCAGCGGGGACAGCTATGGCTACACCTTC.

V usage is TRBV5-4 and J usage is TRBJ2-7; D remains unclear. The CDR3 loop spans 13 amino acids. Germline loops: CDR1 SGHNT, CDR2 YYREEE (reference sequence). V was pared by 2 bases and J by 2 bases, with 8 bases between. The CDR3 spells CASSFPATYEQYF. In DNA form, the CDR3 reads TGTGCCAGCAGCTTCCCAGCCACCTACGAGCAGTACTTC.

The chain couples TRBV10-3 to TRBJ1-1; D not certain. The CDR3 has 14 residues. Trimming pared 2 bases from V and 11 bases from J, leaving 18 bases between. Germline V gene lookup returns CDR1 ENHRY and CDR2 SYGVKD. The CDR3 sequence: CAISEPTLGGSAFF. The CDR3 nucleotides read TGTGCCATCAGTGAGCCCACCCTGGGCGGGAGTGCTTTCTTT.

This clone was picked up one time. V usage is TRBV5-6 and J usage is TRBJ1-2; D might be TRBD1 (5 bases). This CDR3 contains 17 residues. V was cut by 2 bases and J by 6 bases, with 23 bases left in between. Per the germline V gene, CDR1 is SGHDT and CDR2 is YYEEEE. The CDR3 bases are TGTGCCAGCAGCTTCATTGTCCTTGGAGAGGGAGGGGATGGCTACACCTTC. Protein product: CASSFIVLGEGGDGYTF. The variable domain in full, completed from reference TRBV5-6 and TRBJ1-2, reads DAGVTQSPTHLIKTRGQQVTLRCSPKSGHDTVSWYQQALGQGPQFIFQYYEEEERQRGNFPDRFSGHQFPNYSSELNVNALLLGDSALYLCASSFIVLGEGGDGYTFGSGTRLTVV.

This clone was picked up one time. CDR3 sequence: CASSFSDRGNEQFF. The CDR3 coding sequence is TGTGCCAGCAGCTTCTCGGACAGAGGCAATGAGCAGTTCTTC. This chain links TRBV5-4 with TRBJ2-1; tentative D call: TRBD1 (6 bases). Trimming left V 2 bases short and J 6 bases short, with 12 bases between. The CDR3 is made up of 14 amino acids. CDR1 and CDR2 (germline): SGHNT, YYREEE (reference sequence).

This chain uses TRBV3-1 (or the pseudogene TRBV3-2) with TRBJ2-1; D not resolved. Germline V CDR1 and CDR2: LGHDT, YNNKEL (reference sequence). Trimming took off 0 bases at V and 10 bases at J, with 10 bases between the two ends. The CDR3 sequence is 13 residues long. The CDR3 is CASSQDQPGEQFF. The DNA of the CDR3 is TGTGCCAGCAGCCAAGATCAACCCGGGGAGCAGTTCTTC.

J is TRBJ1-2 and V is TRBV4-2; D uncertain. This CDR3 contains 13 residues. With 4 bases removed from V and 5 bases from J, the gap between germline ends came to 11 bases. Germline CDR1 is LGHNA and CDR2 is YNFKEQ. CDR3 sequence reads: CASSLGDRYGYTF. The DNA for the CDR3 is TGTGCCAGCAGCCTTGGGGATCGGTATGGCTACACCTTC.

This clone was counted a few times. The chain uses TRBV7-8 and TRBJ1-5; TRBD1 matches at 9 bases. J lost 7 bases, V lost 4 bases, and 11 bases had no gene match. Per germline, CDR1 SGHVS and CDR2 FQNEAQ. This CDR3 contains 16 residues. DNA of the CDR3: TGTGCCAGCAGCTCCGCAAACAGGGGGCTAGGGCAGCCCCAGCATTTT. As protein: CASSSANRGLGQPQHF.

This clone occurred once. The rearrangement joins TRBV10-3 to TRBJ1-5; D gene ambiguous. Germline V gives CDR1 ENHRY, CDR2 SYGVKD. The CDR3 spans 14 residues. Trimming took 2 bases from V and 7 from J, leaving 12 bases between them. The CDR3: CAISEGGWGQPQHF. The DNA of the CDR3 is TGTGCCATCAGTGAGGGAGGGTGGGGACAGCCCCAGCATTTT.